The 8 T cell receptor beta chains listed next were all sequenced from one sample in a study of human T cells and chemical hapten exposure. TCRdb processed the RACE reads anew with MiXCR; each CDR3 protein has one entry. The sample contains about 380,000 distinct CDR3 sequences, approximately 5.1% of which appear only once. Regarding time point: pre-sensitization, week 0. Treatment specified: therapeutic diphenylcyclopropenone sensitization with weekly scalp DPC. The sample consisted of whole blood, taken in connection with sensitization to the hapten diphenylcyclopropenone (DPC). These receptors were collected from a woman in her forties or fifties with alopecia areata. Some clones in this sample may be carry-over from other donors' samples.

Concerning this clonotype itself: The CDR3 carries no conserved terminal phenylalanine or tryptophan, so it likely arises from a read error. The DNA is left out, because the CDR3 cannot be placed on it with certainty; the CDR3 is given as TCRdb lists it. V and J are TRBV21-1 and TRBJ2-7; the table assigns TRBD1, which was not confirmed against the DNA. TRBV21-1 is listed as a pseudogene. The CDR3 extends over 18 residues, inclusive of both ends. The CDR3 loop reads CASSNLKGPGPEIYEQYY.

There are many counts of this clonotype. The chain is built from TRBV5-1 and TRBJ2-7; maybe TRBD1 (6 bases). Germline V gives CDR1 SGHRS, CDR2 YFSETQ. The length of the CDR3 is 13 residues. Deletions cut 4 bases from V and 5 bases from J, with 13 bases between. The CDR3 sequence: CASSIDRSHEQYF. The CDR3, as DNA: TGCGCCAGCAGCATCGACAGGTCCCACGAGCAGTACTTC.

This clonotype was seen a few times. The J gene is TRBJ2-5, the V gene TRBV7-2; TRBD2 matches at 7 bases. Germline CDR1 reads SGHTA; CDR2 reads FQGNSA. Trimming took 8 bases from V and 9 from J; bases not matched to a gene: 15. This CDR3 region has 14 residues. This CDR3 is CASGRDSGVAAQYF. The CDR3, as DNA: TGTGCCAGCGGGCGAGACAGCGGGGTAGCGGCCCAGTACTTC. Supplemented by reference TRBV7-2 and TRBJ2-5, the full variable domain reads GAGVSQSPSNKVTEKGKDVELRCDPISGHTALYWYRQSLGQGLEFLIYFQGNSAPDKSGLPSDRFSAERTGGSVSTLTIQRTQQEDSAVYLCASGRDSGVAAQYFGPGTRLLVL.

This clonotype has only a few counts. The chain combines TRBV4-2 with TRBJ2-1; the match to TRBD2 covers 13 bases. CDR3 size: 16 residues. Germline CDR1 is LGHNA and CDR2 is YNFKEQ. V was clipped by 0 bases and J by 5 bases; unmatched bases: 1. The CDR3 spells CASSQEGLAGHNEQFF. The DNA of the CDR3 is TGTGCCAGCAGCCAAGAGGGACTAGCGGGGCACAATGAGCAGTTCTTC.

This clonotype has a count of ten or more. The chain carries TRBV12-5 and TRBJ2-1; TRBD2 aligns across 10 bases. The CDR3 extends over 15 amino acids. Looked up from germline, CDR1 is LGHNT and CDR2 is FRNRAP. The V and J ends lost 7 bases and 2 bases, in that order; junction bases with no gene match: 5. The CDR3: CASAGSGGAYNEQFF. The CDR3 coding sequence is TGTGCTAGTGCCGGGAGCGGGGGGGCCTACAATGAGCAGTTCTTC.

V gene TRBV29-1 combines with J gene TRBJ2-1; tentative D call: TRBD2 (6 bases). The CDR3 is 14 residues long. V was trimmed by 5 bases and J by 1 base, leaving 12 bases between them. Per germline, CDR1 SQVTM and CDR2 ANQGSEA. CDR3 bases: TGCAGCGTTCCAGTCGGGGGATCCTACAATGAGCAGTTCTTC. This codes for CSVPVGGSYNEQFF.

This rearrangement joins TRBV5-4 to TRBJ2-7, with a tentative D call TRBD2 (6 bases). The length of the CDR3 is 13 residues. Germline V lookup: CDR1 SGHNT, CDR2 YYREEE (reference sequence). V was shortened by 4 bases and J by 6 bases, with 14 bases between the two germline ends. The CDR3 spells CASSRQVEGEQYF. Written as DNA, the CDR3 is TGTGCCAGCAGCCGCCAAGTGGAGGGCGAGCAGTACTTC.

Of note for this clonotype: One junction end disagrees with the germline gene, perhaps due to a read error. V usage is TRBV5-1 and J usage is TRBJ1-1, with 8 bases that match TRBD1. Germline CDR1 SGHRS, CDR2 YFSETQ. The CDR3 is made up of 14 amino acids. The CDR3 DNA is TGCGCCAGCAGCATAAGACAGGGGAACGCTGAAGCTTTCTTT. This gives the protein CASSIRQGNAEAFF.